The entry that follows covers one TCR beta chain sequence. The sample's treatment: randomized to nivolumab then ipilimumab (arm A) or the reverse (arm B). DNA-damaging chemotherapy had not been given to any patient beforehand. Sorted cells were live CD3+CD8+, lacking CD19 and CD56, from PBMCs. The germline V and J ends were trimmed by 6 bases and 6 bases, with 21 bases remaining between them. The CDR3 consists of 15 residues. CDR1 and CDR2 from the germline V gene are MNHEY and SVGAGI. The assay was immunoSEQ multiplex PCR, and TCRdb's table has in-frame clones only and misses some. The sample carries roughly 12,000 clones, roughly 65% recorded once. The record originates from a study of sequential checkpoint blockade in melanoma. Looking at the study overall: Arm A got nivolumab then ipilimumab; arm B the reverse, 1:1. Maintenance nivolumab came after either treatment sequence.

The receptor was derived from a human donor with melanoma. The input for sequencing was CD8+ T cells sorted from blood (inferred from file names), taken from a patient given nivolumab and ipilimumab in sequence. The chain is built from TRBV6-5 and TRBJ2-7; possibly TRBD2 for D (5 bases). The CDR3 coding sequence is TGTGCCAGCAGGTCAACCCGGACGCGGACTTTCGAGCAGTACTTC. Translated, it gives CASRSTRTRTFEQYF.